These 10 T cell receptor beta chains were sequenced from one sample in a study of T cell repertoires in cytomegalovirus infection. For these receptors, no antigen is known. One entry per CDR3 protein results from TCRdb running MiXCR on the reads. This table has about 900,000 distinct CDR3 sequences, about 33% appearing once. Sequenced here: cultured CD8+ T cells from PBMCs, sampled from culture after CMV antigen stimulation. Source of these receptors: a human donor in good health (CMV status not recorded). Some clones in this sample may be carry-over from other donors' samples.

The chain joins TRBV6-2 or TRBV6-3 to TRBJ1-1; D remains ambiguous. CDR1 is MNHEY and CDR2 is SVGEGT in the germline V gene. With 7 bases removed from V and 0 bases from J, the gap between germline ends came to 12 bases. This CDR3 region has 14 residues. The CDR3 loop reads CASNLGGLNTEAFF. The CDR3, as DNA: TGTGCCAGCAACCTCGGAGGCTTGAACACTGAAGCTTTCTTT.

The rearrangement joins TRBV29-1 to TRBJ2-5, with D uncertain. V lost 4 bases to trimming and J lost 4 bases, with 7 bases between them. CDR3 length equals 11 residues. Germline V gene sequence: CDR1 SQVTM, CDR2 ANQGSEA. The CDR3 region is CSVVAGETQYF. CDR3 bases: TGCAGCGTTGTCGCTGGAGAGACCCAGTACTTC. Using reference TRBV29-1 and TRBJ2-5 for the parts outside the CDR3, the full variable domain is SAVISQKPSRDICQRGTSLTIQCQVDSQVTMMFWYRQQPGQSLTLIATANQGSEATYESGFVIDKFPISRPNLTFSTLTVSNMSPEDSSIYLCSVVAGETQYFGPGTRLLVL.

The rearrangement uses TRBV20-1 and TRBJ1-5; no clear D gene. The V gene's germline CDR1 is DFQATT and CDR2 SNEGSKA (reference sequence). The V gene lost 6 bases and the J gene lost 9 bases, with 12 bases spanning the gap. CDR3 length: 11 residues. CDR3 coding DNA: TGCAGTGCCGGGCCGGGCCGGCCCCAGCATTTT. Translating gives CSAGPGRPQHF.

This clonotype came up many times. J is TRBJ1-1 and V is TRBV7-6, with D maybe TRBD1 (6 bases). Trimming cost V 0 bases and J 7 bases, with 21 bases left between them. The length of the CDR3 is 17 residues. Looked up from germline, CDR1 is SGHVS and CDR2 is FNYEAQ. CDR3 protein: CASSLARGQRLKREAFF. DNA of the CDR3: TGTGCCAGCAGCTTAGCTCGCGGACAGCGCCTAAAGCGTGAAGCTTTCTTT.

This clonotype was counted between two and nine times. This chain joins TRBV27 and TRBJ1-4; D gene unclear. CDR3 length: 14 residues. V gave up 6 bases and J gave up 5 bases, with 13 bases separating them. Germline V lookup: CDR1 MNHEY, CDR2 SMNVEV (reference sequence). CDR3 nucleotide sequence: TGTGCCAGCAGACGGACTTACTCAAATGAAAAACTGTTTTTT. Protein product: CASRRTYSNEKLFF.

This clonotype was counted ten times or more. V is TRBV7-2 and J is TRBJ2-1; D unresolved. In germline, CDR1 is SGHTA, CDR2 FQGNSA. With 5 bases removed from V and 5 bases from J, the gap between germline ends came to 13 bases. There are 14 residues in the CDR3. In nucleotides, the CDR3 is TGTGCCAGCAGCCACCTCAATAACGACAATGAGCAGTTCTTC. Its translation: CASSHLNNDNEQFF.

The CDR3 spells CASSYSGLGTDTQYF. DNA for the CDR3: TGTGCCAGCAGTTACTCTGGGTTAGGAACAGATACGCAGTATTTT. The chain joins TRBV6-5 to TRBJ2-3; D gene uncertain. CDR1 and CDR2 from the germline V gene are MNHEY and SVGAGI. V was trimmed by 0 bases and J by 3 bases, leaving 10 bases between them. This CDR3 spans 15 amino acids.

The table lists this clonotype with many counts. This chain connects TRBV19 to TRBJ1-2; 8 bases align to TRBD1. The CDR3 consists of 14 residues. V dropped 6 bases and J dropped 6; count of bases not matched to a gene: 9. Germline V CDR1 and CDR2: LNHDA, SQIVND (reference sequence). The CDR3 sequence: CASRLRGQSHGYTF. CDR3 bases: TGTGCCAGTAGGCTCAGGGGGCAATCACATGGCTACACCTTC.

This clonotype has at least ten counts. One end of the junction is discordant with germline, which a read error may explain. This rearrangement joins TRBV6-5 to TRBJ2-1, with 9 nucleotides matching TRBD2. Per germline, CDR1 MNHEY and CDR2 SVGAGI. The CDR3 totals 15 residues. For the CDR3, the DNA is TGTGCCAGCAGCTACTTAGCGGGGGCTTACAATGAGCAGTTCTTC. Translation: CASSYLAGAYNEQFF.

The chain is built from TRBV27 and TRBJ2-1, with D hard to call. V was trimmed by 3 bases and J by 6 bases, leaving 9 bases between them. The CDR3 is 13 amino acids. Germline loops: CDR1 MNHEY, CDR2 SMNVEV (reference sequence). This chain's CDR3 is CASSLGFLNEQFF. In nucleotides, the CDR3 is TGTGCCAGCAGTTTGGGGTTTCTCAATGAGCAGTTCTTC.